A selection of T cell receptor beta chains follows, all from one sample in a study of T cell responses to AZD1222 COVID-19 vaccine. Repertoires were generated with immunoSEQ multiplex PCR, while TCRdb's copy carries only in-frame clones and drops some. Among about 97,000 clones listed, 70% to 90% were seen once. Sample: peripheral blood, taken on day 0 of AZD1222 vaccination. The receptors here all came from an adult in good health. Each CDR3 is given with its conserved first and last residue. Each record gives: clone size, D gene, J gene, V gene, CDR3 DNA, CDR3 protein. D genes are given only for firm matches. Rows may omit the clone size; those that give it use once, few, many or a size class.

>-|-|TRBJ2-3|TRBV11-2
TGTGCCAGCAGCTCCCCCGGCCGGAAGGATACGCAGTATTTT
CASSSPGRKDTQYF
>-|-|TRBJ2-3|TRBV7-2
TGTGCCAGCAGTCCTACGGGGGATACGCAGTATTTT
CASSPTGDTQYF
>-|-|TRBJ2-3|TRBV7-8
TGTGCCAGCAGCCAGAGGGCCGGGACGGACCTCACAGATACGCAGTATTTT
CASSQRAGTDLTDTQYF
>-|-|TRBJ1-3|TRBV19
TGTGCCAGTAGCCCCTTCCGGGACAACTCTGGAAACACCATATATTTT
CASSPFRDNSGNTIYF
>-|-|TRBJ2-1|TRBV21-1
TGTGCCAGCAGCGGCCGGGACAGGGTCATCAATGAGCAGTTCTTC
CASSGRDRVINEQFF
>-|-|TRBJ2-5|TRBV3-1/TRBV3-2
TGTGCCAGCAGCCAATTGGTGGGGCGGGAGACCCAGTACTTC
CASSQLVGRETQYF
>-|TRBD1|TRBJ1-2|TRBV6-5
TGTGCCAGCACCGATAGGGGGCTGCAATATGGCTACACCTTC
CASTDRGLQYGYTF
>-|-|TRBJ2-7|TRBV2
TGTGCCAGCAGAGCAGAGAAATTCTACGAGCAGTACTTC
CASRAEKFYEQYF
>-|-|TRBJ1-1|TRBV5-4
TGTGCCAGCAGGCTGGACGGGAGAAATGAAGCTTTCTTT
CASRLDGRNEAFF
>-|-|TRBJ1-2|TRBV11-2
TGTGCCAGCAGCTTACCCATAGGAAAGATAAACTATGGCTACACCTTC
CASSLPIGKINYGYTF
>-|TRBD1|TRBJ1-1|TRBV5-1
TGCGCCAGCAGCCTATGGACAGGGGTTGGTGGGCTCACTGAAGCTTTCTTT
CASSLWTGVGGLTEAFF
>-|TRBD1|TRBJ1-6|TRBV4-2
TGTGCCAGCAGCCAACCGGGACAGCCTAATTCACCCCTCCACTTT
CASSQPGQPNSPLHF
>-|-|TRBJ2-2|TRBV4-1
TGCGCCAGCAGCCAAAACGCGAACACCGGGGAGCTGTTTTTT
CASSQNANTGELFF
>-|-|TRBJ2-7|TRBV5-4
TGTGCCAGCAGCTTTGGAACAGGTCCCTACGAGCAGTACTTC
CASSFGTGPYEQYF
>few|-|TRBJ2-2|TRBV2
TGTGCCAGCAGTGAAAGAGTCACCGGGGAGCTGTTTTTT
CASSERVTGELFF
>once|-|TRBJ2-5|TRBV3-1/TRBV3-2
TGTGCCAGCAGCCGGCGACAGGCGGTACAGGAGACCCAGTACTTC
CASSRRQAVQETQYF
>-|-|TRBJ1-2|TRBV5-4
TGTGCCAGCAGCCGGGGGGCGGTCAGCTATGGCTACACCTTC
CASSRGAVSYGYTF
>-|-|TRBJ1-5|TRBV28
TGTGCCAGCGGAAGCTGGGGGGGCAATCAGCCCCAGCATTTT
CASGSWGGNQPQHF
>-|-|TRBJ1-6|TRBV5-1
TGCGCCAGCAGCTTGGAGGGAAGGCGACTAGGCACCTATAATTCACCCCTCCACTTT
CASSLEGRRLGTYNSPLHF
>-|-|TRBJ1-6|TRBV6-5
TGTGCCAGCACCACAGGGAGCTCCTATAATTCACCCCTCCACTTT
CASTTGSSYNSPLHF
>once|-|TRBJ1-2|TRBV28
TGTGCCAGCAGCTTTAGGGTGGAGGGCTACACCTTC
CASSFRVEGYTF
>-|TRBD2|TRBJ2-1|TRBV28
TGTGCCAGCGTTCGACTAGCGGGGTCGTATGAGCAGTTCTTC
CASVRLAGSYEQFF
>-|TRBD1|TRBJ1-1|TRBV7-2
TGTGCCAGCAGCCTGACAGGGGGCGGCACTGAAGCTTTCTTT
CASSLTGGGTEAFF
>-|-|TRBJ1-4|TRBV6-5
TGTGCCAGCAGTTTACAGGGCCGGAATGAAAAACTGTTTTTT
CASSLQGRNEKLFF
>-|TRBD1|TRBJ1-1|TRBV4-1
TGCGCCAGCAGGACCGGGACAGAGAACACTGAAGCTTTCTTT
CASRTGTENTEAFF
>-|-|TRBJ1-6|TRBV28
TGTGCCAGCAGTCCCGGGACGGCAATCTCCTATAATTCACCCCTCCACTTT
CASSPGTAISYNSPLHF
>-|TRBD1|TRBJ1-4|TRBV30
TGTGCCTGGAAACAGGGGTTCTCCTCCGAAAAACTGTTTTTT
CAWKQGFSSEKLFF
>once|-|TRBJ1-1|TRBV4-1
TGCGCCAGCAGCCAGGAGCCGAACACTGAAGCTTTCTTT
CASSQEPNTEAFF
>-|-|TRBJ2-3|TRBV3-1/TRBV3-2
TGTGCCAGCAGCCAAGATCTTCTAGCCCATACGCAGTATTTT
CASSQDLLAHTQYF
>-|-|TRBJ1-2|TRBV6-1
TGTGCCAGCAGTGATACCGGGAACCCGAAATTAATCTATGGCTACACCTTC
CASSDTGNPKLIYGYTF
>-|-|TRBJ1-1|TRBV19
TGTGCCAGTAGTGTTCTACACGGGGAGGCTGAAGCTTTCTTT
CASSVLHGEAEAFF
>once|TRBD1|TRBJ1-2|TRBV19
TGTGCCAGTATAGGGACAGGGAATGGCTACACCTTC
CASIGTGNGYTF
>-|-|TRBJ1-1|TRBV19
TGTGCCAGTAGGGGGGGGCAGAGAGCAATTGAAGCTTTCTTT
CASRGGQRAIEAFF
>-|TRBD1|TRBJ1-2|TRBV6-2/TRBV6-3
TGTGCCAGCAGTCCCGACAGGGGACCCTATGGCTACACCTTC
CASSPDRGPYGYTF
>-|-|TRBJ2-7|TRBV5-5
TGTGCCAGCAGCTTGATGGGCTACGAGCAGTACTTC
CASSLMGYEQYF
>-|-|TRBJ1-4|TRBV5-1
TGCGCCAGCAGCTTGGGATGGGGAGCAACTAATGAAAAACTGTTTTTT
CASSLGWGATNEKLFF
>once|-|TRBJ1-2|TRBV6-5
TGTGCCACTAGGGAGGGCTCATTTAACTATGGCTACACCTTC
CATREGSFNYGYTF
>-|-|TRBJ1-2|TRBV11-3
TGTGCCAGCAGCAGGGCGGGGGCAGGGAATCTCTATGGCTACACCTTC
CASSRAGAGNLYGYTF
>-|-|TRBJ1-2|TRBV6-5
TGTGCCAGCAGATTTGGGGGGGGGTACTATGGCTACACCTTC
CASRFGGGYYGYTF
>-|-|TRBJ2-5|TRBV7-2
TGTGCCAGCAGTTTACGGGGGTACCAAGAGACCCAGTACTTC
CASSLRGYQETQYF
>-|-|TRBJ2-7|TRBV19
TGTGCCAGTAGTGACCCCCAGCGTCCCGAGCAGTACTTC
CASSDPQRPEQYF
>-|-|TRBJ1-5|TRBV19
TGTGCCAGTAGTATAACTGGGATACATCAGCCCCAGCATTTT
CASSITGIHQPQHF
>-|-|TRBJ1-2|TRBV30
TGTGCCTGGAGGAGCCGGCCCACCTCTGGCTACACCTTC
CAWRSRPTSGYTF
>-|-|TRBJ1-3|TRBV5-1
TGCGCCAGCAGCTTACAAACGGGCGGGAGGGGAAACACCATATATTTT
CASSLQTGGRGNTIYF
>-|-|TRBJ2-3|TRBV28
TGTGCCAGCAGGGTACAAGATACGCAGTATTTT
CASRVQDTQYF
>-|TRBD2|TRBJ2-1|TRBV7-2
TGTGCCAGCAGCTCAGGGACTAGCGGGGGGATTGAGCAGTTCTTC
CASSSGTSGGIEQFF
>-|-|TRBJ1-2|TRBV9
TGTGCCAGCAGCCCCGGAGTGGGCTATGGCTACACCTTC
CASSPGVGYGYTF
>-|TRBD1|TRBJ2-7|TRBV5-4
TGTGCCAGCAGCCCCGGGACAGGGTGGGACTACGAGCAGTACTTC
CASSPGTGWDYEQYF
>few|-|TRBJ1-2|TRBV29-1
TGCAGCGTTGATATTATCTTGCCGGGCGGGGGCTACACCTTC
CSVDIILPGGGYTF
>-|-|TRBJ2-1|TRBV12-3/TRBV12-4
TGTGCCAGCACCCCAGGGGGGGGTGAGCAGTTCTTC
CASTPGGGEQFF
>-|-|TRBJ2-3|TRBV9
TGTGCCAGCAGCGGGGGAGGTAGCCGGGATACGCAGTATTTT
CASSGGGSRDTQYF